The 14 T cell receptor beta chains listed next were all sequenced from one sample in a study of OX40 agonist ivuxolimab in advanced cancers. The repertoire was sequenced with immunoSEQ multiplex PCR; TCRdb's copy has only in-frame clones and lacks some. The top ten clones hold around 0.7% of a sample with tens of thousands of clones, 92% of them seen once. The input for sequencing was CD4+ or CD8+ T cells sorted from blood, taken in a trial of the OX40 agonist ivuxolimab. The origin of the receptors is an adult with an advanced solid tumor such as melanoma, head and neck, liver or kidney cancer.

This chain joins TRBV5-6 and TRBJ2-7; possibly TRBD2 for D (6 bases). With 1 base removed from V and 0 bases from J, the gap between germline ends came to 20 bases. The CDR3 totals 18 residues. Germline values: CDR1 SGHDT, CDR2 YYEEEE. This chain's CDR3 is CASSLFSEWRGSSYEQYF. The CDR3 DNA is TGTGCCAGCAGCTTGTTTTCTGAATGGCGGGGAAGCTCCTACGAGCAGTACTTC.

This chain uses TRBV19 with TRBJ2-5; no firm D call. V lost 1 base to trimming and J lost 1 base, with 4 bases between them. The CDR3 is 13 residues long. CDR1 and CDR2 from the germline V gene are LNHDA and SQIVND (reference sequence). CDR3 sequence reads: CASSIGPQETQYF. CDR3 bases: TGTGCCAGTAGTATAGGGCCCCAAGAGACCCAGTACTTC.

V is TRBV5-4 and J is TRBJ1-2, with TRBD1 matching over 8 bases. The CDR3 loop spans 16 amino acids. The J segment lost 2 bases and the V segment lost 4 bases, leaving 10 bases of the junction unmatched. CDR1 is SGHNT and CDR2 is YYREEE in the germline V gene (reference sequence). CDR3 region: CASSAGQVQRNYGYTF. In DNA, the CDR3 is TGTGCCAGCAGCGCGGGACAGGTCCAAAGAAACTATGGCTACACCTTC.

The chain has TRBV19 and TRBJ2-3; 7 bases line up with TRBD2. J was trimmed by 3 bases and V by 5 bases; bases with no gene match: 8. Germline V gene lookup returns CDR1 LNHDA and CDR2 SQIVND (reference sequence). CDR3 length: 15 residues. The CDR3 reads CASSVRGDPTDTQYF. The CDR3 coding sequence is TGTGCCAGTAGTGTCCGGGGGGATCCGACAGATACGCAGTATTTT.

The genes are TRBV7-6 and TRBJ2-5; no clear D gene. Trimming shortened V by 5 bases and J by 0 bases, and 10 bases separated the two germline ends. CDR1 SGHVS and CDR2 FNYEAQ come from the germline V gene. This CDR3 has 14 residues. CDR3 coding DNA: TGTGCCAGCAGCCCGAGCTATAACCAAGAGACCCAGTACTTC. Translation gives CASSPSYNQETQYF.

V is TRBV9 and J is TRBJ2-1; D gene unclear. The V gene lost 0 bases and the J gene lost 6 bases, with 10 bases spanning the gap. Per germline, CDR1 SGDLS and CDR2 YYNGEE. The CDR3 spans 14 residues. CDR3 loop: CASSVEGTVNEQFF. In nucleotides, the CDR3 is TGTGCCAGCAGCGTAGAGGGAACAGTCAATGAGCAGTTCTTC.

This chain links TRBV7-9 with TRBJ2-5; D could derive from TRBD1 or TRBD2 (6 bases each). The CDR3 totals 13 residues. The V gene lost 5 bases and the J gene lost 4 bases, with 11 bases spanning the gap. CDR1 and CDR2 from the germline V gene are SEHNR and FQNEAQ (reference sequence). For the CDR3, the DNA is TGTGCCAGCAGCCCTCGGGGGCCAGAGACCCAGTACTTC. This codes for CASSPRGPETQYF.

V gene TRBV9 combines with J gene TRBJ2-5; weak D call: TRBD1 (6 bases). The germline CDR1 and CDR2 sequences are SGDLS and YYNGEE. V lost 3 bases and J 2 bases, leaving 14 bases between the germline ends. This CDR3 is 15 amino acids long. The CDR3 DNA sequence: TGTGCCAGCAGCGGGTACGGACAGATACAAGAGACCCAGTACTTC. Its protein is CASSGYGQIQETQYF.

The chain employs TRBV30 and TRBJ1-1; D gene unclear. Germline CDR1 is GTSNPN and CDR2 is SVGIG (reference sequence). The CDR3 is 13 amino acids. Trimming left V 0 bases short and J 3 bases short, with 8 bases between. CDR3 coding DNA: TGTGCCTGGAGTGTACTCCAGGACACTGAAGCTTTCTTT. This encodes CAWSVLQDTEAFF. The full variable domain, in which reference TRBV30 and TRBJ1-1 provide the parts outside the CDR3, is SQTIHQWPATLVQPVGSPLSLECTVEGTSNPNLYWYRQAAGRGLQLLFYSVGIGQISSEVPQNLSASRPQDRQFILSSKKLLLSDSGFYLCAWSVLQDTEAFFGQGTRLTVV.

This clone was observed a single time. A much larger clone is a single base away; this may be a read error. This chain joins TRBV2 and TRBJ2-7; D ambiguous. Germline V gene lookup returns CDR1 SNHLY and CDR2 FYNNEI. The CDR3 spans 13 residues. The CDR3 DNA reads as TGTGCCAGCAGTGACTTGAGTTCCTACGGGCAGTACTTC. Protein product: CASSDLSSYGQYF. Looking up the rest from reference TRBV2 and TRBJ2-7 gives the full variable domain: EPEVTQTPSHQVTQMGQEVILRCVPISNHLYFYWYRQILGQKVEFLVSFYNNEISEKSEIFDDQFSVERPDGSNFTLKIRSTKLEDSAMYFCASSDLSSYGQYFGPGTRLTVT.

J is TRBJ2-5 and V is TRBV11-3; D is ambiguous. CDR1 and CDR2 from the germline V gene are SGHNT and YENEEA. V was shortened by 3 bases and J by 2 bases, with 4 bases between the two germline ends. The CDR3 is 12 residues long. The CDR3 here is CASSFVQETQYF. The CDR3 nucleotides are TGTGCCAGCAGCTTCGTACAAGAGACCCAGTACTTC.

The chain has TRBV2 and TRBJ2-1; D may be TRBD2 (5 bases). Germline CDR1 is SNHLY and CDR2 is FYNNEI. The CDR3 consists of 14 residues. Trimming removed 6 bases at V and 0 bases at J, with 9 bases between. For the CDR3, the DNA is TGTGCCAGCAGCGAACTAGTCTCCTACAATGAGCAGTTCTTC. Its translation: CASSELVSYNEQFF. The variable domain in full, completed from reference TRBV2 and TRBJ2-1, reads EPEVTQTPSHQVTQMGQEVILRCVPISNHLYFYWYRQILGQKVEFLVSFYNNEISEKSEIFDDQFSVERPDGSNFTLKIRSTKLEDSAMYFCASSELVSYNEQFFGPGTRLTVL.

The rearrangement uses TRBV5-1 and TRBJ1-4; 7 positions agree with TRBD1. The CDR3 runs 14 residues. Germline CDR1 reads SGHRS; CDR2 reads YFSETQ. J lost 5 bases, V lost 3 bases, and 4 bases had no gene match. The CDR3 DNA follows: TGCGCCAGCAGCTCGGGACAGAGCAATGAAAAACTGTTTTTT. Its translation: CASSSGQSNEKLFF.

This rearrangement joins TRBV5-5 to TRBJ1-1, with 12 positions matching TRBD1. Unmatched junction bases numbered 11, after V lost 3 bases and J lost 5 bases. The CDR3 loop spans 17 amino acids. Per germline, CDR1 SGHKS and CDR2 YYEKEE (reference sequence). The CDR3 DNA reads as TGTGCCAGCAGCTCACGACCGGGACAGGGGGCGCGAACTGAAGCTTTCTTT. It encodes CASSSRPGQGARTEAFF.